The entry below gives a single TCR beta chain sequence along with its context. Germline loops: CDR1 MNHNS, CDR2 SASEGT. This CDR3 has 15 residues. The trim removed 2 bases at V and 5 bases at J, leaving 3 bases unmatched. These data are taken from a study of blood T cell repertoires in COVID-19. In the study overall: Samples of COVID-19 (acute and convalescent) were obtained from the United States, Italy and Spain.

Per the authors' pipeline: Estimates of nucleated cell counts were drawn from the amplification of reference gene primers. This table comes from immunoSEQ multiplex PCR, and its TCRdb copy is limited to in-frame clones, with some not included. The V and J calls and clone size come from that table; D and trimming were worked out from the DNA. Of more than 85,000 clones listed, under 85% were seen once; the top ten hold about 24%. The TCR was taken from a human donor in a cohort sampled during active COVID-19. Sequencing used peripheral blood. The genes are TRBV6-1 and TRBJ1-4; 9 bases fit TRBD1. The CDR3: CASSEQGTGNEKLFF. CDR3 coding DNA: TGTGCCAGCAGTGAACAGGGGACAGGGAATGAAAAACTGTTTTTT.